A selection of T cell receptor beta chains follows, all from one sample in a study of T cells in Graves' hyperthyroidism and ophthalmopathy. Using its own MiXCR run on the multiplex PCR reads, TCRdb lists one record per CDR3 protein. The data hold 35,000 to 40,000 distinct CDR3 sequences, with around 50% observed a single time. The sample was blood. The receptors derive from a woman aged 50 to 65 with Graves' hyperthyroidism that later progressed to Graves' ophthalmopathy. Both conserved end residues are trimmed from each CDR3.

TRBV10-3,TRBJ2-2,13,AISGWGQGAGELF
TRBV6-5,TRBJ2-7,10,ASKASGYEQY
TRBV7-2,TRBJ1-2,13,ASSRSQGVNYGYT
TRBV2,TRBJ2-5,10,ASSRDQETQY
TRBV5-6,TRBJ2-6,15,ASVPGLTRTGANVLT
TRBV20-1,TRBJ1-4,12,SASGDWEYEKLF
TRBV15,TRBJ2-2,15,ATSRVRAGGLDGELF
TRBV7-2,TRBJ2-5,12,ASSLGTRQETQY
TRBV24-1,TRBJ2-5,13,ATSDSGTKKETQY
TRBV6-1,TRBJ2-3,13,AGSDLISGRGTQY
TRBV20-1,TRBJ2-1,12,SARALGRDNEQF
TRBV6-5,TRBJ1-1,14,ASIKVTAGRDTEAF
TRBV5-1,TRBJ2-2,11,ASSLRNTGELF
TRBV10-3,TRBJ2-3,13,ATTPGTSGTDTQY
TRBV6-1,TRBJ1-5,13,ATTDKLYSNQPQH
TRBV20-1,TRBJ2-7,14,SARWASGKNYYEQY
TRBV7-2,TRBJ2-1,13,ASSFGGGGYNEQF
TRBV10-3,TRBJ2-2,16,AISGRLAGGMNTGELF
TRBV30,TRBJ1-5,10,ACSNSNQPQH
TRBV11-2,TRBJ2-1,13,ASSSPGTSGNEQF
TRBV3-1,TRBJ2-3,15,ASSQVLFLAGVNTQY
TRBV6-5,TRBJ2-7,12,ASSRVRGNYERY
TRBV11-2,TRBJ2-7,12,ASSQRTDPFEQY
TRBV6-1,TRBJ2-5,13,ASRRGQGVQETQY
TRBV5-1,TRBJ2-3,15,ASSLGQTSGSTDTQY
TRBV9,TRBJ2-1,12,ASSAEADGDEQF